The present entry profiles one T cell receptor beta chain with its context. Enrolment of Seattle patients took place during active infection, and they were followed longitudinally. This entry comes from a study of blood T cell repertoires in COVID-19. The CDR3 runs to 13 residues. In germline, CDR1 is SQVTM, CDR2 ANQGSEA. Original analysis: Reference gene primer amplification gave estimated nucleated cell counts. Libraries were prepared by immunoSEQ multiplex PCR; TCRdb keeps only in-frame clonotypes and omits some of them. V and J calls plus clone size are reproduced from that table; the DNA served to infer D and trimming. The data show about 360,000 clones, around nine tenths seen once.

What was sequenced was peripheral blood. The sequence derives from a woman aged 60 to 75 with COVID-19, enrolled during active disease. The chain links TRBV29-1 to TRBJ2-1; 10 bases are shared with TRBD2. CDR3: CSVSGGAYNEQFF. In DNA, the CDR3 is TGCAGTGTCAGCGGGGGGGCCTACAATGAGCAGTTCTTC.